This T cell receptor beta chain was found in a study of blood T cell repertoires in COVID-19. At the level of the study: Samples came from the United States, Italy and Spain, spanning acute and convalescent COVID-19. Nucleic acid was either cDNA or gDNA, and it came from T cells, B-cell-depleted T cells, or PBMCs.

Original analysis: How many nucleated cells were present was estimated from reference gene primer amplification. Data came from immunoSEQ multiplex PCR; TCRdb stores just in-frame clones and leaves some out. V and J calls plus clone size are reproduced from that table; the DNA served to infer D and trimming. Here the sample spans approximately 240,000 clones, around 87% being singletons. There are 16 residues in the CDR3. Germline V gene lookup returns CDR1 SGDLS and CDR2 YYNGEE. Losses at the gene ends were 0 bases for V and 3 bases for J; bases not matched to a gene: 2. Sequenced material: peripheral blood. This chain connects TRBV9 to TRBJ2-1; 11 bases line up with TRBD2. The clonotype originates from a woman aged 25 to 39 who had recovered from COVID-19. CDR3 bases: TGTGCCAGCAGCGTAGCGGGGACTAGCGGCTACAATGAGCAGTTCTTC. Translation gives CASSVAGTSGYNEQFF.